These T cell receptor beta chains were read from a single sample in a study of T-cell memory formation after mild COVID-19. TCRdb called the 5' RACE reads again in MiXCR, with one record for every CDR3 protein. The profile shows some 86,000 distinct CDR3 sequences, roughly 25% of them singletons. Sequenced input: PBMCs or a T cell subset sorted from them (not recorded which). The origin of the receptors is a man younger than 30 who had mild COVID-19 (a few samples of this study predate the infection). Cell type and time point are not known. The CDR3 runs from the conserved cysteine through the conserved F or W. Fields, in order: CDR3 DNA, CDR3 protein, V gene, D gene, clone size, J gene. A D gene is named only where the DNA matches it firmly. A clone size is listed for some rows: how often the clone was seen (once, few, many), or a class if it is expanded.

TGTGCCAGCAGCCCCGGATGGGGGGGTGACACTGAAGCTTTCTTT | CASSPGWGGDTEAFF | TRBV7-9 | . | few | TRBJ1-1
TGTGCCAGCAGCTCCCCTAGCGGGGGGAGTAGCACAGATACGCAGTATTTT | CASSSPSGGSSTDTQYF | TRBV7-2 | TRBD2 | few | TRBJ2-3
TGTGCCAGCAGTCGGACTAGCGGGGTGTACAATGAGCAGTTCTTC | CASSRTSGVYNEQFF | TRBV11-2 | TRBD2 | . | TRBJ2-1
TGTGCCAGCAGGAGGACTAGCGGGGGGGGGTCCGAACAGTTCTTC | CASRRTSGGGSEQFF | TRBV6-2/TRBV6-3 | TRBD2 | . | TRBJ2-1
TGTGCCACCACTGGAACAGGGAGGTCCAATGAGCAGTTCTTC | CATTGTGRSNEQFF | TRBV24-1 | . | few | TRBJ2-1
TGTGCCAGCAGCTTAGGGTCCGCAGATACGCAGTATTTT | CASSLGSADTQYF | TRBV13 | . | . | TRBJ2-3
TGTGCCAGCAGCATAAGAGGGATTCGGTACTTC | CASSIRGIRYF | TRBV21-1 | . | few | TRBJ2-7
TGCGCCAGCAGCCAGGAATCGCTAGGATCTAGCACAGATACGCAGTATTTT | CASSQESLGSSTDTQYF | TRBV4-1 | . | . | TRBJ2-3
TGCAGTGCAAGAACCGGGCGGGGGGACACAGATACGCAGTATTTT | CSARTGRGDTDTQYF | TRBV20-1 | TRBD2 | few | TRBJ2-3
TGTGCCAGCAGCTTAAGGGGGGGGGAGAGTGAGCAGTTCTTC | CASSLRGGESEQFF | TRBV7-6 | . | . | TRBJ2-1
TGTGCCATCAGTGAGTCCGGGGCCAGACCTTACAATGAGCAGTTCTTC | CAISESGARPYNEQFF | TRBV10-3 | . | . | TRBJ2-1
TGTGCCAGCAGCTTAGGGGGTAGTGGTTACACCGGGGAGCTGTTTTTT | CASSLGGSGYTGELFF | TRBV7-6 | . | . | TRBJ2-2
TGTGCCAGCAGCGACAGGGGGAATGAGCAGTTCTTC | CASSDRGNEQFF | TRBV7-6 | TRBD1 | . | TRBJ2-1
TGTGCCAGCAGCCTGGAAAATTGGGAGCAGTACTTC | CASSLENWEQYF | TRBV3-1 | . | few | TRBJ2-7
TGCAGCGTTGGCCAGACCTACGAGCAGTACTTC | CSVGQTYEQYF | TRBV29-1 | . | few | TRBJ2-7
TGTGCCAGCAGCGGGACTAGCTGGATAGACGAGCAGTACTTC | CASSGTSWIDEQYF | TRBV2 | TRBD2 | . | TRBJ2-7
TGCAGCGTTGAAGATATTCGGGACCCCGGGAGAGCAACTAATGAAAAACTGTTTTTT | CSVEDIRDPGRATNEKLFF | TRBV29-1 | . | few | TRBJ1-4
TGCAGTGCTGCCCAGGACACCCCTGGTTTCGATGAGCAGTTCTTC | CSAAQDTPGFDEQFF | TRBV20-1 | . | few | TRBJ2-1
TGTGCCAGCAGCCCAGTAGGGTTCTACGAGCAGTACTTC | CASSPVGFYEQYF | TRBV7-2 | . | . | TRBJ2-7
TGTGCCAGCAGAGGGGACAGGGGGAAGTCAACCTATGGCTACACCTTC | CASRGDRGKSTYGYTF | TRBV7-9 | TRBD1 | once | TRBJ1-2
TGTGCCAGCAGCGCGGGGACAGGGGGCCTTCAGCCCCAGCATTTT | CASSAGTGGLQPQHF | TRBV9 | TRBD1 | . | TRBJ1-5
TGTGCCAGCAGTTTAGCCGGGGCGGTTGGCTACACCTTC | CASSLAGAVGYTF | TRBV12-3/TRBV12-4 | . | . | TRBJ1-2
TGTGCCAGCACCCTTAGTAGCTCAGGGACTGAAGCTTTCTTT | CASTLSSSGTEAFF | TRBV7-2 | . | . | TRBJ1-1
TGTGCCAGCAGCCGAACTCCGAGACACGGCTACACCTTC | CASSRTPRHGYTF | TRBV14 | . | . | TRBJ1-2
TGTGCCAGCAGTTCCCACAGGGCTGTGAACACTGAAGCTTTCTTT | CASSSHRAVNTEAFF | TRBV12-3/TRBV12-4 | . | . | TRBJ1-1
TGCGCCAGCAGCTTGCACCAAAGCAGTGAAAAGACTGAAGCTTTCTTT | CASSLHQSSEKTEAFF | TRBV5-1 | . | few | TRBJ1-1
TGCGCCAGCAGCGGATTCGGGGGGGGGCCGGAAGATACGCAGTATTTT | CASSGFGGGPEDTQYF | TRBV4-3 | TRBD2 | . | TRBJ2-3
TGCGCCAGCAGCTTAGGGCTAGTACTAGAAGAGCAGTTCTTC | CASSLGLVLEEQFF | TRBV5-1 | . | . | TRBJ2-1
TGCGCCAGCAGCCCCCCCTTACAGTGCACCCAGTACTTC | CASSPPLQCTQYF | TRBV4-3 | . | . | TRBJ2-5
TGTGCCAGCAGCTCGACAGGGAGCCTAGCGGAGACCCAGTACTTC | CASSSTGSLAETQYF | TRBV7-3 | . | . | TRBJ2-5
TGTGCCAGCAGTCCTGACAGGGGTCCTTTCTACGAGCAGTACTTC | CASSPDRGPFYEQYF | TRBV7-9 | TRBD1 | few | TRBJ2-7
TGTGCCAGCAGCTTAGGTGACAGGGGCTCTGGCTACACCTTC | CASSLGDRGSGYTF | TRBV7-3 | TRBD1 | . | TRBJ1-2
TGTGCTAGTGGTTTTCTTGTTGGACAGGGTTCCACTGAAGCTTTCTTT | CASGFLVGQGSTEAFF | TRBV12-5 | TRBD1 | . | TRBJ1-1
TGTGCCAGCAGCTTGGTGGGTCCGAACACTGAAGCTTTCTTT | CASSLVGPNTEAFF | TRBV7-9 | . | few | TRBJ1-1
TGTGCCAGCAGCCACGGCGGGGTGGCCTACGAGCAGTACTTC | CASSHGGVAYEQYF | TRBV14 | . | . | TRBJ2-7
TGTGCCAGCAGTTACTCGAACAGCGGGGGGGACGGGCAGTACTTC | CASSYSNSGGDGQYF | TRBV6-5 | TRBD2 | few | TRBJ2-7
TGTGCCAGCAGCTTAGTAGGAGGGGGCCCAGGGAACACTGAAGCTTTCTTT | CASSLVGGGPGNTEAFF | TRBV7-9 | TRBD1 | . | TRBJ1-1
TGTGCCAGCAGCTTAGCTGGGGGTGGGGAGCTGTTTTTT | CASSLAGGGELFF | TRBV7-2 | . | . | TRBJ2-2
TGTGCCAGCAGCCTGGACACCACAGGCGGCCGCCTCCACTTT | CASSLDTTGGRLHF | TRBV12-3/TRBV12-4 | . | . | TRBJ1-6
TGCGCCAGCAGCCGCCGCGTCCGTTATTACGAGCAGTACTTC | CASSRRVRYYEQYF | TRBV5-1 | . | . | TRBJ2-7
TGTGCCAGCAGCCTCCGGACATCGGCTTCCGATGGCTACACCTTC | CASSLRTSASDGYTF | TRBV7-8 | . | . | TRBJ1-2
TGTGCCAGCAGGCGACAGGGAGACACCGGGGAGCTGTTTTTT | CASRRQGDTGELFF | TRBV6-5 | TRBD1 | . | TRBJ2-2
TGTGCCAGCAGCTCCCTGGGCGGGGGGGCCGATACGCAGTATTTT | CASSSLGGGADTQYF | TRBV7-2 | TRBD2 | . | TRBJ2-3
TGTGCCACCAGTGATGGTGCAGGGACGGAGGAGCAGTACTTC | CATSDGAGTEEQYF | TRBV24-1 | . | . | TRBJ2-7
TGTGCCAGCAGCTTCTCGCGGGGAACCTACAATGAGCAGTTCTTC | CASSFSRGTYNEQFF | TRBV5-6 | . | . | TRBJ2-1
TGTGCCAGCAGCTTCGCGGGCGAAACTAATGAAAAACTGTTTTTT | CASSFAGETNEKLFF | TRBV7-9 | . | . | TRBJ1-4
TGCAGCGTTGAAGAGCGGGCTAACGCGAACACCGGGGAGCTGTTTTTT | CSVEERANANTGELFF | TRBV29-1 | . | few | TRBJ2-2
TGTGCCATCAGGGTTCGAGGGAATACTGAAGCTTTCTTT | CAIRVRGNTEAFF | TRBV10-3 | . | few | TRBJ1-1
TGCGCCAGCAGCCAAGAAGGAGGACAGGGCGGGTATGGCTACACCTTC | CASSQEGGQGGYGYTF | TRBV4-1 | TRBD1 | few | TRBJ1-2
TGTGCCAGCAGCCTCGTCCGGGGCACCGGGGAGCTGTTTTTT | CASSLVRGTGELFF | TRBV7-9 | . | . | TRBJ2-2